These T cell receptor beta chains were read from a single sample in a study of beta chain features in type 1 diabetes. The table came from immunoSEQ multiplex PCR; TCRdb's copy has only in-frame clones and leaves some out. This sample yields 200,000 to 300,000 clones, of which about a fifth are seen a single time; 0.028% belongs to the top ten. Material for sequencing was naive CD4+ T cells from blood. The receptors here all came from a middle-aged woman with type 1 diabetes. Each CDR3 is given with its conserved first and last residue. The D gene is left open where the match is weak. Only some rows state a clone size, as once, few, many or a class for expanded clones.

j_call	cdr3_length	v_call	clone_size	d_call	cdr3_nt	cdr3_aa
TRBJ2-1	15	TRBV7-2	few	TRBD2	TGTGCCAGCAGCTTACACCCCGGGAGGGCTAATGAGCAGTTCTTC	CASSLHPGRANEQFF
TRBJ1-2	14	TRBV27	few	-	TGTGCCAGCAGTTCCACAGGGAGCGACTATGGCTACACCTTC	CASSSTGSDYGYTF
TRBJ2-3	15	TRBV9	-	-	TGTGCCAGCAGCCCCAGTCCCTCCGGCACAGATACGCAGTATTTT	CASSPSPSGTDTQYF
TRBJ1-1	13	TRBV18	few	TRBD1	TGTGCCAGTTCAGGGACAGGGGAGACTGAAGCTTTCTTT	CASSGTGETEAFF
TRBJ2-5	15	TRBV27	-	TRBD2	TGTGCCAGCAGTTTACTAGCGGGAGGACGCGAGACCCAGTACTTC	CASSLLAGGRETQYF
TRBJ2-1	16	TRBV4-1	-	TRBD1	TGCGCCAGCAGCCAAGTAGGGACAGGGCGATCCAATGAGCAGTTCTTC	CASSQVGTGRSNEQFF
TRBJ2-2	15	TRBV5-1	-	-	TGCGCCAGCAGCTATGACCAGGGGACCACCGGGGAGCTGTTTTTT	CASSYDQGTTGELFF
TRBJ2-7	13	TRBV19	-	-	TGTGCCAGTAGTATCTCGGGGTACTACGAGCAGTACTTC	CASSISGYYEQYF
TRBJ1-6	16	TRBV4-2	-	TRBD1	TGTGCCAGCAGCCAAGTCCTCGACAGGGAAATCGCACCCCTCCACTTT	CASSQVLDREIAPLHF
TRBJ1-5	16	TRBV2	few	-	TGTGCCAGCAGCGTAGGGGAGGCGTCTAGCAATCAGCCCCAGCATTTT	CASSVGEASSNQPQHF
TRBJ1-1	10	TRBV20-1	-	-	TGCAGTGCCTCCGGGGGTGCGGCTTTCTTT	CSASGGAAFF
TRBJ2-5	13	TRBV9	few	TRBD2	TGTGCCAGCAGCGCAGATCTAGCGGGAGCCCCGTACTTC	CASSADLAGAPYF
TRBJ2-3	15	TRBV5-1	-	-	TGCGCCAGCAGCTTGGGGACAGCTAGCACAGATACGCAGTATTTT	CASSLGTASTDTQYF
TRBJ2-7	14	TRBV7-2	-	TRBD1	TGTGCCAGCAGCTACACGGACAGGGGCTACGAGCAGTACTTC	CASSYTDRGYEQYF